This T cell receptor beta chain was sequenced for a study of metastatic and nonmetastatic thyroid tumors (dated by TCRdb to about 2020). Broadly, across the study: Repertoires from peripheral blood and from tumor or nodule tissue samples of malignant and benign thyroid patients were compared.

This clone is classified as medium-sized (0.01 to 0.1%). Its antigen remains unidentified. No base quality information exists; no much larger clone differs at one position. Looking up the germline V gene (reference sequence) yields CDR1 MNHEY and CDR2 SMNVEV. V is cut by 5 bases and J by 4 bases, and the space between the germline ends is 9 bases. The CDR3 spans 12 residues, from the cysteine through the phenylalanine. The entry retains the CDR3 DNA only, 36 bases that are in frame from base 1. Receptor amplification or capture employed PCR. Sequenced on an Illumina HiSeq 4000. High-throughput sequencing was used to profile the CDR3 region of the TCR beta-chain in every patient. The study's own analysis went as follows. Drawing on CDR3 differences between clinicopathological groups, the researchers built a classifier meant to tell apart patients with distant-metastatic papillary thyroid cancer. Repertoire diversity was assessed with the Shannon index, and tumor-blood repertoire similarity with the Morisita-Horn index. TCRdb reprocessing: public reads trimmed at Q25 with fastp, clones called with MiXCR, in-frame beta chains kept. What appears here as the V and J calls and clone size reflects TCRdb's work, not the paper's. The sample table shows 20,000 to 30,000 clones, and about an eighth are seen once. The ten largest clones add up to roughly an eighth of the sample.

None of the patients had been given any treatment before thyroid surgery. Using T-cell receptor beta sequencing, the researchers looked back retrospectively at clinical samples from patients, gathered between about 2012 and 2019. Beyond this particular receptor, the publication reports: In both blood and tumor samples, malignant tumors were reported to have significantly higher TCR beta diversity than benign nodules.

Sequencing was performed on blood. The chain links TRBV27 with TRBJ2-7, with TRBD2 perhaps the D gene, on 6 matching bases. The sequence was collected from a female donor with papillary thyroid cancer or a benign thyroid nodule (not recorded which). Some clones in this sample may be carry-over from other donors' samples. This receptor carries the CDR3 CASSLGGYEQYF. The base sequence is TGTGCCAGCAGTCTAGGAGGGTACGAGCAGTACTTC.